Each of the 29 T cell receptor beta chains below was sequenced from the same sample in a study of T-cell reconstitution after alpha-beta-depleted transplantation in children (TCRdb year 2016). Libraries were built with PCR. Sequencing instrument: Illumina HiSeq 2500. To normalize quantification of the TCRbeta repertoire, the TCR libraries were built with molecular barcoding that relied on unique molecular identifiers. TCRdb handled the public reads itself, with Q25 trimming in fastp and clone calling in MiXCR, and kept productive beta chains. A single entry per CDR3 protein holds the most common genes and DNA from its merged rows. Within this sample are 250,000 to 400,000 distinct CDR3 sequences, with over 20% of them counted one time only. The top ten hold 11% of the sample. The treatment or condition label, read with the paper, signifies: allogeneic hematopoietic cell transplantation with graft depleted of TCRalphabeta T cells and CD19 B cells.

Material: PBMCs, mostly from graft donor cells, obtained 180 days after TCRalphabeta/CD19-depleted stem cell transplant. Receptors were obtained from a male patient younger than 18 who had a stem cell transplant for acute lymphoblastic leukemia, so the T cells may come from the graft donor.

This clonotype was seen only a few times. The V and J genes are TRBV6-5 and TRBJ2-1; D is undetermined. V was shortened by 2 bases and J by 1 base, with 6 bases between the two germline ends. The CDR3 sequence is 14 residues long. The V gene's germline CDR1 is MNHEY and CDR2 SVGAGI. This CDR3 is CASSYDGSYNEQFF. CDR3 coding DNA: TGTGCCAGCAGTTACGATGGATCCTACAATGAGCAGTTCTTC.

The CDR3 here is CASSLTDKIGENEQFF. The CDR3 DNA is TGTGCCAGCAGCCTAACTGATAAGATCGGGGAGAATGAGCAGTTCTTC. The chain carries TRBV21-1 and TRBJ2-1; the table names TRBD2, a call not compared with the DNA. TRBV21-1 has pseudogene status. The CDR3 extends over 16 amino acids.

The chain couples TRBV6-5 to TRBJ2-3, with 8 bases fitting TRBD2. Germline CDR1 MNHEY, CDR2 SVGAGI. The CDR3 contains 15 residues. Trimming cost V 2 bases and J 5 bases; bases outside gene matches: 6. CDR3 nucleotide sequence: TGTGCCAGCAGTTACCACGGAGCGGGAGAAGATACGCAGTATTTT. It translates to CASSYHGAGEDTQYF.

This clonotype was seen more than once but under ten times. This chain joins TRBV4-1 and TRBJ2-7, with 11 nucleotides matching TRBD2. Trimming at V came to 0 bases and at J to 2 bases, leaving 9 bases not matched to a gene. CDR1 is MGHRA, CDR2 YSYEKL, per germline. This CDR3 is 18 amino acids long. CDR3 nucleotide sequence: TGCGCCAGCAGCCAAGAGGCTGAGGGGACTAGCGGTACCTACGAGCAGTACTTC. It specifies CASSQEAEGTSGTYEQYF.

Remarks on this clonotype: An end of the junction does not agree with germline; a read error may underlie this. This chain links TRBV9 with TRBJ2-7, with 9 bases that match TRBD2. Germline CDR1 and CDR2: SGDLS and YYNGEE. The CDR3 is made up of 14 amino acids. Here the CDR3 DNA reads TGTGCCATCAGCGTAGGGGGACTAGCCGGCGAGCAGTACTTC. This translates into CAISVGGLAGEQYF. Together with reference TRBV9 and TRBJ2-7, the CDR3 gives the full variable domain: DSGVTQTPKHLITATGQRVTLRCSPRSGDLSVYWYQQSLDQGLQFLIQYYNGEERAKGNILERFSAQQFPDLHSELNLSSLELGDSALYFCAISVGGLAGEQYFGPGTRLTVT.

This chain uses TRBV7-9 with TRBJ2-1, with D perhaps matching TRBD1 (6 bases). The CDR3 totals 15 residues. Germline CDR1 reads SEHNR; CDR2 reads FQNEAQ (reference sequence). V lost 2 bases and J lost 7, with 15 bases in between. CDR3 loop: CASSLPDSRSNEQFF. For the CDR3, the DNA is TGTGCCAGCAGCTTACCGGACAGTAGGTCTAATGAGCAGTTCTTC.

This rearrangement joins TRBV7-9 to TRBJ1-1, with D uncertain. From germline, CDR1 is SEHNR and CDR2 FQNEAQ (reference sequence). There are 15 residues in the CDR3. The V end lost 4 bases, the J end lost 1 base, and 13 bases lay between the germline ends. CDR3 loop: CASSSITYRNTEAFF. DNA for the CDR3: TGTGCCAGCAGCTCCATTACTTATAGGAACACTGAAGCTTTCTTT.

This clonotype showed up just once. The V gene is TRBV4-1, the J gene TRBJ2-7, with 7 bases aligning to TRBD2. The CDR3 has 18 amino acids. After removal of 4 bases from V and 1 base from J, the junction contained 16 bases not matched to a gene. Germline lookup yields CDR1 MGHRA and CDR2 YSYEKL. The CDR3 sequence: CASSLAGTGRGSSYEQYF. For the CDR3, the DNA is TGCGCCAGCAGCCTTGCCGGGACGGGGCGGGGGTCATCCTACGAGCAGTACTTC.

Only a few counts were recorded for this clonotype. J is TRBJ2-7 and V is TRBV28; weak D call: TRBD1 (6 bases). The V end lost 5 bases, the J end lost 1 base, and 12 bases lay between the germline ends. The CDR3 loop spans 14 amino acids. The germline CDR1 and CDR2 sequences are MDHEN and SYDVKM. The CDR3 DNA follows: TGTGCCAGCAGTCCCTTCGGACAGTCCTACGAGCAGTACTTC. Translation: CASSPFGQSYEQYF.

CDR3 sequence reads: CATSRVVYGGPGDTQYF. The CDR3 DNA reads as TGTGCCACCAGCAGAGTTGTTTATGGCGGACCCGGGGATACGCAGTATTTT. The chain uses TRBV15 and TRBJ2-3; D ambiguous. This CDR3 contains 17 residues. Per germline, CDR1 LNHNV and CDR2 YYDKDF (reference sequence). V lost 1 base and J 6 bases, leaving 20 bases between the germline ends.

This clonotype was counted a few times. The chain joins TRBV9 to TRBJ2-7; 9 nucleotides align to TRBD2. Germline values: CDR1 SGDLS, CDR2 YYNGEE. Unmatched junction bases numbered 4, after V lost 0 bases and J lost 3 bases. There are 15 residues in the CDR3. The CDR3 DNA reads TGTGCCAGCAGCGTAGGTAGCGGGAGCTTCTACGAGCAGTACTTC. Translation gives CASSVGSGSFYEQYF.

The chain has TRBV20-1 and TRBJ2-5, with 8 nucleotides matching TRBD1. The CDR3 is made up of 8 amino acids. V lost 6 bases to trimming and J lost 12 bases; unmatched junction nucleotides: 0. Per germline, CDR1 DFQATT and CDR2 SNEGSKA (reference sequence). The CDR3 coding sequence is TGCAGTGCGGGACAGGAGTACTTC. Its protein product is CSAGQEYF.

This clonotype was picked up a small number of times. CDR3 DNA sequence: TGTGCCAGCAGCTTGGACGGTAGCACAGATACGCAGTATTTT. This gives the protein CASSLDGSTDTQYF. The chain joins TRBV5-5 to TRBJ2-3; D not resolved. V lost 0 bases, J lost 0 bases, and 5 bases lay in between. The CDR3 contains 14 residues. Germline V lookup: CDR1 SGHKS, CDR2 YYEKEE (reference sequence). Supplemented by reference TRBV5-5 and TRBJ2-3, the full variable domain reads DAGVTQSPTHLIKTRGQQVTLRCSPISGHKSVSWYQQVLGQGPQFIFQYYEKEERGRGNFPDRFSARQFPNYSSELNVNALLLGDSALYLCASSLDGSTDTQYFGPGTRLTVL.

The gene calls are TRBV5-1 and TRBJ1-4; a weak D match, TRBD1 (6 bases). The CDR3 contains 15 residues. From germline, CDR1 is SGHRS and CDR2 YFSETQ. V gave up 1 base and J gave up 7 bases, with 14 bases separating them. Here the CDR3 DNA reads TGCGCCAGCAGCTTGAGCAGGGGCGCAGGTGAAAAACTGTTTTTT. Translating it yields CASSLSRGAGEKLFF.

This clonotype came up a few times. The gene calls are TRBV7-2 and TRBJ2-7; tentatively, D is TRBD1 or TRBD2 (5 bases each). Germline values: CDR1 SGHTA, CDR2 FQGNSA. CDR3 length equals 14 residues. Deletions cut 2 bases from V and 0 bases from J, with 8 bases between. This CDR3 is CASSLRGVSYEQYF. CDR3 coding DNA: TGTGCCAGCAGCTTAAGAGGGGTCTCCTACGAGCAGTACTTC.

This clonotype was detected only a few times. The J gene is TRBJ2-7, the V gene TRBV20-1; D may match TRBD1 or TRBD2 (5 bases each). The germline V gene has CDR1 DFQATT and CDR2 SNEGSKA (reference sequence). The CDR3 sequence is 11 residues long. Trimming left V 3 bases short and J 9 bases short, with 12 bases between. CDR3 protein: CSARGERGQYF. DNA of the CDR3: TGCAGTGCTAGGGGGGAAAGGGGGCAGTACTTC.

The sample holds a few counts of this clonotype. The J gene is TRBJ2-7, the V gene TRBV20-1, with TRBD2 matching over 9 bases. CDR1 and CDR2 from the germline V gene are DFQATT and SNEGSKA (reference sequence). Trimming removed 2 bases from V and 2 bases from J; junction bases left unmatched: 7. The CDR3 totals 15 residues. This chain's CDR3 is CSARRGTSRAYEQYF. For the CDR3, the DNA is TGCAGTGCTAGACGCGGGACTAGCAGGGCCTACGAGCAGTACTTC.

The sample holds a few counts of this clonotype. The chain uses TRBV9 and TRBJ2-1; D is uncertain. This CDR3 is built from 13 residues. Per germline, CDR1 SGDLS and CDR2 YYNGEE. V was pared by 7 bases and J by 0 bases, with 8 bases between. CDR3 DNA sequence: TGTGCCAGCCAACAGAGCTCCTACAATGAGCAGTTCTTC. Its protein is CASQQSSYNEQFF.

The V call is TRBV11-1, the J call TRBJ2-4; D is unresolved. V lost 2 bases to trimming and J lost 3 bases, with 20 bases between them. The germline V gene has CDR1 SGHAT and CDR2 FQDESV (reference sequence). This CDR3 is 18 amino acids long. CDR3 sequence reads: CASSLKTLVTGGKNIQYF. The CDR3 DNA reads TGTGCCAGCAGCTTAAAGACTTTAGTTACGGGTGGCAAAAACATTCAGTACTTC.

V usage is TRBV5-1 and J usage is TRBJ2-5, with D unresolved. The CDR3 is made up of 12 amino acids. Trimming took 5 bases from V and 1 from J, leaving 6 bases between them. Germline V gives CDR1 SGHRS, CDR2 YFSETQ. The CDR3 coding sequence is TGCGCCAGCAGTCAGAGCCAAGAGACCCAGTACTTC. This encodes CASSQSQETQYF.

V gene TRBV7-6 combines with J gene TRBJ2-1; perhaps TRBD2 as D (5 bases). V was pared by 5 bases and J by 3 bases, with 11 bases between. This CDR3 comprises 14 residues. Germline V lookup: CDR1 SGHVS, CDR2 FNYEAQ. The CDR3 sequence is CASSLILDYNEQFF. In DNA form, the CDR3 reads TGTGCCAGCAGCCTCATACTAGACTACAATGAGCAGTTCTTC.

The gene calls are TRBV4-1 and TRBJ2-7; D may match TRBD1 or TRBD2 (5 bases each). V gave up 9 bases and J gave up 7 bases, with 16 bases separating them. The CDR3 extends over 12 amino acids. CDR1 and CDR2 (germline): MGHRA, YSYEKL. CDR3 sequence: CASSPGPEEQYF. The CDR3 DNA reads TGCGCCAGTTCACCGGGACCCGAGGAGCAGTACTTC.

J is TRBJ1-5 and V is TRBV27; the D gene is possibly TRBD1 (5 bases). Between the trimmed V and J ends, which lost 5 bases and 1 base, there was a span of 12 bases. Germline V CDR1 and CDR2: MNHEY, SMNVEV (reference sequence). The CDR3 spans 15 residues. The CDR3 sequence is CASSPRVFSNQPQHF. The CDR3 bases are TGTGCCAGCAGTCCCAGGGTTTTCAGCAATCAGCCCCAGCATTTT.

Worth noting for this clonotype: The CDR3 end shows no conserved phenylalanine or tryptophan, and so a read error is likely. The chain combines TRBV6-1 with TRBJ2-1; a weak D match, TRBD2 (5 bases). CDR1 is MNHNS and CDR2 is SASEGT in the germline V gene. This CDR3 is built from 13 residues. Trimming pared 7 bases from V and 3 bases from J, leaving 10 bases between. The chain's CDR3 is CASIPGFYNEQFS. The CDR3 nucleotides read TGTGCCAGCATCCCGGGGTTCTACAATGAGCAGTTCTCC.

This clonotype was counted at least ten times. This chain joins TRBV7-2 and TRBJ2-7, with 8 bases matching TRBD1. The CDR3 loop spans 14 amino acids. Germline CDR1 and CDR2: SGHTA and FQGNSA. With 2 bases clipped from V and 2 bases from J, the junction kept 2 bases outside the gene matches. The CDR3 loop is CASSLRTGPYEQYF. Here the CDR3 DNA reads TGTGCCAGCAGCTTACGGACAGGGCCCTACGAGCAGTACTTC. The whole variable domain, filled in from reference TRBV7-2 and TRBJ2-7, reads GAGVSQSPSNKVTEKGKDVELRCDPISGHTALYWYRQSLGQGLEFLIYFQGNSAPDKSGLPSDRFSAERTGGSVSTLTIQRTQQEDSAVYLCASSLRTGPYEQYFGPGTRLTVT.

This clonotype was seen a handful of times. The J gene is TRBJ2-7, the V gene TRBV18; the D gene is possibly TRBD2 (5 bases). Trimming pared 2 bases from V and 5 bases from J, leaving 19 bases between. Germline V gene data show CDR1 as KGHSH and CDR2 as LQKENI. The CDR3 totals 16 residues. CDR3 in DNA: TGTGCCAGCTCACCATTGAGGGTCGAAGGCTTCCACGAGCAGTACTTC. It encodes CASSPLRVEGFHEQYF.

CDR3 nucleotide sequence: TGTGCCACCAGCAACCCCCAGCGGGGCCCCCCCTACGAGCAGTACTTC. This codes for CATSNPQRGPPYEQYF. This sequence joins TRBV15 and TRBJ2-7, with 7 bases aligning to TRBD2. This CDR3 has 16 residues. With 4 bases clipped from V and 2 bases from J, the junction kept 11 bases outside the gene matches. Germline values: CDR1 LNHNV, CDR2 YYDKDF (reference sequence).

This clonotype was counted between two and nine times. The V call is TRBV9, the J call TRBJ1-2; 7 nucleotides align to TRBD1. CDR1 and CDR2 from the germline V gene are SGDLS and YYNGEE. This CDR3 has 14 amino acids. Germline trimming cut 7 bases from V and 6 bases from J; bases unmatched to any gene: 12. This chain's CDR3 is CASSRRRGEHGYTF. DNA of the CDR3: TGTGCCAGCTCGCGGCGCAGGGGGGAACATGGCTACACCTTC.

The gene calls are TRBV5-1 and TRBJ2-7, with TRBD2 identical over 9 bases. CDR1 is SGHRS, CDR2 YFSETQ, per germline. CDR3 length equals 16 residues. Losses at the gene ends were 2 bases for V and 2 bases for J; bases not matched to a gene: 8. Written as DNA, the CDR3 is TGCGCCAGCAGCTTCACACGACTAGCGGAAACCTACGAGCAGTACTTC. Translating it yields CASSFTRLAETYEQYF. Full variable domain (missing parts from reference TRBV5-1 and TRBJ2-7): KAGVTQTPRYLIKTRGQQVTLSCSPISGHRSVSWYQQTPGQGLQFLFEYFSETQRNKGNFPGRFSGRQFSNSRSEMNVSTLELGDSALYLCASSFTRLAETYEQYFGPGTRLTVT.